Listed below are T cell receptor beta chains from one sample, sequenced in a study of T cell repertoires in cytomegalovirus infection. TCRdb ran MiXCR on the reads and lists one entry per CDR3 protein. The sample holds 200,000 to 250,000 distinct CDR3 sequences, approximately 40% seen once. These TCRs' antigens remain unknown. This specimen consisted of CD8+ T cells from cultured PBMCs, obtained from culture after CMV antigen stimulation. Receptor source: a human donor in good health (CMV status not recorded). Some clones in this sample may be carry-over from other donors' samples. Both conserved end residues are trimmed from each CDR3. D genes are given only for firm matches.

D gene,J gene,V gene,CDR3 protein
-,TRBJ1-4,TRBV12-3/TRBV12-4,ASSLTPTGIGEKLF
-,TRBJ2-2,TRBV7-2,ASSLPGLARGNTGELF
TRBD1,TRBJ2-3,TRBV27,SSSYRDRVTDTQY
TRBD2,TRBJ2-7,TRBV27,ASSFKAGGYEQY
-,TRBJ1-1,TRBV7-2,ASSSKGARYTEAF
-,TRBJ1-5,TRBV15,ATSLRTAPNQPQH
TRBD2,TRBJ2-3,TRBV28,ASIRGERVTDTQY
TRBD2,TRBJ2-7,TRBV7-8,ASSPGLAGGSPNEQY
-,TRBJ1-1,TRBV5-4,ASTVGGGRTEAF
-,TRBJ2-5,TRBV28,ASSLQAGRGETQY
-,TRBJ2-3,TRBV27,ASRTYEALPLTDTQY
TRBD1,TRBJ2-7,TRBV27,ASSDRDRDHEQY
-,TRBJ2-5,TRBV11-2,ASSFPLAGLQETQY
-,TRBJ2-7,TRBV7-9,ASSIGGTKNLLYEQY
TRBD2,TRBJ2-3,TRBV7-2,ASSSHSGRGTDTQY
-,TRBJ2-3,TRBV28,ASTGGAGEITDTQY
-,TRBJ1-1,TRBV29-1,SARILGSLNTEAF
-,TRBJ1-1,TRBV2,ASSGSVTEAF
TRBD1,TRBJ2-7,TRBV7-8,ASSEDRGPMEQY
-,TRBJ2-7,TRBV15,ATSTPPEDEQY
-,TRBJ2-7,TRBV28,ATSGRYEQY